This TCR beta chain was recorded in a study of neurological immune-mediated disorders. Findings and limits, study-wide: CDR3 amino acid sequences of expanded clones were not shared across subjects, a result suggesting private repertoires in all groups.

Germline CDR1 is SGHVS and CDR2 is FNYEAQ. The CDR3 loop spans 13 amino acids. V was clipped by 3 bases and J by 8 bases, with 11 bases between them. With regard to this clonotype: Its matching antigen is unknown.

5'RACE employing 10-nucleotide random UMIs yielded the cDNA. One entry per CDR3 protein, called by TCRdb with MiXCR from the 5' RACE reads. The data hold tens of thousands of distinct CDR3 sequences, with around 4% observed a single time. This sequence originates from a man under 40 with multiple sclerosis. The sequencing input was PBMCs. J is TRBJ1-5 and V is TRBV7-6; no definite D call. CDR3: CASSLDLWEPQHF. Here the CDR3 DNA reads TGTGCCAGCAGCTTGGACCTTTGGGAGCCCCAGCATTTT.